One T cell receptor beta chain is described in this entry. Its cognate antigen is unknown. Germline V gene lookup returns CDR1 SGHTA and CDR2 FQGNSA. V shed 5 bases and J 4 bases; nucleotides not matched to a gene: 9. The CDR3 has 16 residues. The data derive from a study of graft-versus-host responses after intestinal transplantation. Data came from immunoSEQ multiplex PCR; TCRdb stores just in-frame clones and leaves some out. The table includes more than 70,000 clones, roughly nine tenths detected once. This chain uses TRBV7-2 with TRBJ2-7, with 12 nucleotides matching TRBD2. The material was unstimulated CD4+ T cells sorted from spleen or lymph node cells, obtained before intestinal transplant. The sequence was collected from a human donor who received an intestinal transplant. Written as DNA, the CDR3 is TGTGCCAGCAGCGCATCACGGACTAGCGGGGATTACGAGCAGTACTTC. Its translation: CASSASRTSGDYEQYF.